In this sample, the clone carrying this TCR beta chain turned up a few times. V lost 6 bases to trimming and J lost 0 bases, with 5 bases between them. Germline loops: CDR1 SQVTM, CDR2 ANQGSEA. The CDR3 consists of 11 residues. A NOSPECS grade of at least 4, a Clinical Activity Score of at least 3 and duration under 3 months were recorded in ophthalmopathy patients. Diagnosis relied on clinical symptoms, serum thyroxine and TRAb, thyroid ultrasound and orbital computed tomography. Amplified TCR beta CDR3 regions derived from RNA transcripts. The HTBI primer set was used in a first-round RT-PCR of the TCR CDR3. TCRdb passed the multiplex PCR reads through MiXCR, listing each CDR3 protein once. The sample records roughly 500,000 distinct CDR3 sequences, around a fifth being singletons. The sample belongs to a study of T cells in Graves' hyperthyroidism and ophthalmopathy.

This chain joins TRBV29-1 and TRBJ2-5, with D unresolved. This TCR was sampled from a woman aged 70-85 years with Graves' ophthalmopathy. Specimen: blood. In DNA, the CDR3 is TGCAGCGTAACGTACCAAGAGACCCAGTACTTC. It is translated as CSVTYQETQYF.